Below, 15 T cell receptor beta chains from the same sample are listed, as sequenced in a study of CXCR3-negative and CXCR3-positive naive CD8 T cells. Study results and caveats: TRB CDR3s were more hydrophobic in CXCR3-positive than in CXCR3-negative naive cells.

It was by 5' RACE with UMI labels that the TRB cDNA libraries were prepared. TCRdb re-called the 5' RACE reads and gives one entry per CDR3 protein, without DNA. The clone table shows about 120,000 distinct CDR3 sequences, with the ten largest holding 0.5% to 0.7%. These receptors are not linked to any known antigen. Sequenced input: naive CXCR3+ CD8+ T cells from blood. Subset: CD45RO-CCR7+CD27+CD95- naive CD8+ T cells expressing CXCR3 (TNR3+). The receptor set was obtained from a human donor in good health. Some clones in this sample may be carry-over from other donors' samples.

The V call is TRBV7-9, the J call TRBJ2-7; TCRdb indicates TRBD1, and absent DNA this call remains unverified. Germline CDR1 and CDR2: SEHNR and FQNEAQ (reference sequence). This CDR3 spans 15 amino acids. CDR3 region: CASSPRDRGTYEQYF.

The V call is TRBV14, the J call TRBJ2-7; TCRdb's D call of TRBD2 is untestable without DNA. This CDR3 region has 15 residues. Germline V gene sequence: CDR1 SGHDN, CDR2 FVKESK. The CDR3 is CAIPYSGGRHYEQYF.

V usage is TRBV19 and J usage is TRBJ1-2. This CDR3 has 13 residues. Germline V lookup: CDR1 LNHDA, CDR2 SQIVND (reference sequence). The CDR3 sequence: CASSIRANYGYTF.

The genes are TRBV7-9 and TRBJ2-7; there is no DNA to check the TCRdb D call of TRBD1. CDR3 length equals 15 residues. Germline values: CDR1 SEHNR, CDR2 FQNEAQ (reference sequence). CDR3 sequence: CASSFATGGPYEQYF.

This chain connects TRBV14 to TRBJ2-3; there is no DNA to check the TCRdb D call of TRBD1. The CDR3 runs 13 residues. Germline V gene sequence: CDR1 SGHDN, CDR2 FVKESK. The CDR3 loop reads CASTSGGRDTQYF. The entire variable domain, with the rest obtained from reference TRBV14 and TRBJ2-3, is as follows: EAGVTQFPSHSVIEKGQTVTLRCDPISGHDNLYWYRRVMGKEIKFLLHFVKESKQDESGMPNNRFLAERTGGTYSTLKVQPAELEDSGVYFCASTSGGRDTQYFGPGTRLTVL.

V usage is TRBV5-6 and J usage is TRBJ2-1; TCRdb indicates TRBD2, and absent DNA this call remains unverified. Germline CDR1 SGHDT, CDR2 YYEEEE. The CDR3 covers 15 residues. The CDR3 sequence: CASMGGSGIYNEQFF.

The CDR3 protein is CASSLEPVAGVSSYNEQFF. The J gene is TRBJ2-1, the V gene TRBV7-6; the TCRdb call, TRBD2, lacks DNA for checking. The CDR3 runs to 19 residues. CDR1 SGHVS and CDR2 FNYEAQ come from the germline V gene.

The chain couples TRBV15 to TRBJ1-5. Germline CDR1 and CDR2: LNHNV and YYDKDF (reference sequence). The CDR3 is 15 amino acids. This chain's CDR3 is CATSGGWAPNQPQHF.

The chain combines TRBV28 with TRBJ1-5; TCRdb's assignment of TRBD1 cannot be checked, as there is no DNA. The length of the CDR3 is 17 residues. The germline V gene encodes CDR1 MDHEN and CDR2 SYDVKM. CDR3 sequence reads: CASSYQQGDLGNQPQHF.

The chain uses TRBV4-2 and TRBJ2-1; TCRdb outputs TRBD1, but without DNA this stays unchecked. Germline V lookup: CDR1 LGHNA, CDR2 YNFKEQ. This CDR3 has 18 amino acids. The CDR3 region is CASSQEGGSGQAYNEQFF.

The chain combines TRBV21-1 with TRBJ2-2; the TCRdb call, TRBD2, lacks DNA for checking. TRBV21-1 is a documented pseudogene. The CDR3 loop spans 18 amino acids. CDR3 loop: CASSKEGTIGVNTGELFF.

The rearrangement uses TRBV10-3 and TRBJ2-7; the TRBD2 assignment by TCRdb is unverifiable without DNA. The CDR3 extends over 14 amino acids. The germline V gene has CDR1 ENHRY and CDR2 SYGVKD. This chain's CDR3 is CATPGLARSYEQYF.

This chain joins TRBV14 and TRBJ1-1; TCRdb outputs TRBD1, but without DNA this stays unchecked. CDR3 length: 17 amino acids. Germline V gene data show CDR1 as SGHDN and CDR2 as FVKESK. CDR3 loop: CASSQDWAGGLLAEAFF.

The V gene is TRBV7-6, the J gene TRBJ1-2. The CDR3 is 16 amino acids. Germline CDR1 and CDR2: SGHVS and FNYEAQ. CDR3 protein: CASSLGVRRDYYGYTF.

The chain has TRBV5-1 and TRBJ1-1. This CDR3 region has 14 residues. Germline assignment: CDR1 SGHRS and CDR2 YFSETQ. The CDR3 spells CASSWSGGGTEAFF.